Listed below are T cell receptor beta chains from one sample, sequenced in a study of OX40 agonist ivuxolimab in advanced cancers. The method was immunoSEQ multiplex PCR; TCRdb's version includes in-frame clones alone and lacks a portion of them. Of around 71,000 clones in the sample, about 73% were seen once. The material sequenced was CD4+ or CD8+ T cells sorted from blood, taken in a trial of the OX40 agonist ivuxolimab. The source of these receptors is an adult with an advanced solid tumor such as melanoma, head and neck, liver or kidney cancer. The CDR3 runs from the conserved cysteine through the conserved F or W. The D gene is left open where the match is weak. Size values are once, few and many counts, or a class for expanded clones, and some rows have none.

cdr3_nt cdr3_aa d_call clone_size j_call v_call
TGTGCCAGCAGCCAAGGACTGGACACTGAAGCTTTCTTT CASSQGLDTEAFF NA few TRBJ1-1 TRBV5-4
TGTGCCAGCAGTTACTCCCCCAGGGGAGGCACTGAAGCTTTCTTT CASSYSPRGGTEAFF NA NA TRBJ1-1 TRBV6-5
TGTGCCAGCAGCGCCGGGACGTCTACCTACGAGCAGTACTTC CASSAGTSTYEQYF NA NA TRBJ2-7 TRBV9
TGTGCCGTCTCTTGGGCTCTTCTCTCCTACGAGCAGTACTTC CAVSWALLSYEQYF NA NA TRBJ2-7 TRBV6-1
TGTGCCAGCAGCTTAGAATCCCAGGAACAGACCCAGTACTTC CASSLESQEQTQYF NA once TRBJ2-5 TRBV7-2
TGTGCCAGCAGAGCGGCAGCTAATGAAAAACTGTTTTTT CASRAAANEKLFF NA NA TRBJ1-4 TRBV7-2
TGTGCCAGCAGTAGGGCAGGCCAGAGCACAGATACGCAGTATTTT CASSRAGQSTDTQYF NA NA TRBJ2-3 TRBV6-1
TGTGCCAGCTCACGAGACCCTTTTGGCTACACCTTC CASSRDPFGYTF NA NA TRBJ1-2 TRBV18
TGTGCCAGCTCACCATCGGGACAGGAATGGGTCTACACCTTC CASSPSGQEWVYTF TRBD1 NA TRBJ1-2 TRBV18
TGTGCCAGCAGGGACCACTCTGGGGCCAACGTCCTGACTTTC CASRDHSGANVLTF NA NA TRBJ2-6 TRBV7-3
TGTGCCACCAGCAGGCGGGGTTCCGGGGAGCTGTTTTTT CATSRRGSGELFF NA NA TRBJ2-2 TRBV15
TGTGCCAGCTCACCTACCTGGTTTGTTGAGACCCAGTACTTC CASSPTWFVETQYF NA NA TRBJ2-5 TRBV18
TGTGCCAGCAGTGAAGAAGGACAGGGAAGCAATGAGCAGTTCTTC CASSEEGQGSNEQFF TRBD1 NA TRBJ2-1 TRBV2
TGTGCCAGCAGCTTGGTAGCAGGGGGGACCTACGAGCAGTACTTC CASSLVAGGTYEQYF NA NA TRBJ2-7 TRBV5-6
TGTGCCAGCAGCGAGACCAGGGGTGAGACCCAGTACTTC CASSETRGETQYF NA NA TRBJ2-5 TRBV7-2
TGTGCCAGCAGCGGACAGGGGCTCGTCACTGAAGCTTTCTTT CASSGQGLVTEAFF TRBD1 NA TRBJ1-1 TRBV9
TGTGCCAGCAGCTCCAAAAGAAAGGGGTTGACAGGAAAAACGGCCTACGAGCAGTACTTC CASSSKRKGLTGKTAYEQYF NA few TRBJ2-7 TRBV7-8
TGTGCCAGCTCTGGACCGGGATTTATGCCGGGCGGTCTCTACGAGCAGTACTTC CASSGPGFMPGGLYEQYF NA once TRBJ2-7 TRBV18
TGTGCCAGCAGGGAGCTGGCAGGGGGCACTGAAGCTTTCTTT CASRELAGGTEAFF TRBD1 many TRBJ1-1 TRBV9
TGTGCCAGCAGCCCCTCCCGGGGACAGGGGGCGTCTGGCTACACCTTC CASSPSRGQGASGYTF TRBD1 once TRBJ1-2 TRBV7-2
TGTGCCAGCTCAAGCACATCCGGGACAGGAAAAGACTCCTACGAGCAGTACTTC CASSSTSGTGKDSYEQYF TRBD1 NA TRBJ2-7 TRBV18
TGCGCCAGCAGCCAAGAAGAGAATTCACCCCTCCACTTT CASSQEENSPLHF NA NA TRBJ1-6 TRBV4-3
TGTGCCAGCAGCCTCGGGGGGAGCACAGATACGCAGTATTTT CASSLGGSTDTQYF TRBD2 NA TRBJ2-3 TRBV6-5
TGCGCCAGCAGCTCGGACAGGGGTAGAGATACGCAGTATTTT CASSSDRGRDTQYF TRBD1 NA TRBJ2-3 TRBV5-1
TGTGCCAGCAGTTCCCCGGGACAGGGGGTTGGGGAAAAACTGTTTTTT CASSSPGQGVGEKLFF TRBD1 NA TRBJ1-4 TRBV28
TGTGCCAGCAGCCCCCGGGCGTCGAGGGCCTACACAGATACGCAGTATTTT CASSPRASRAYTDTQYF NA NA TRBJ2-3 TRBV9
TGTGCCAGCAATAAGCAGGGGAGCACTGAAGCTTTCTTT CASNKQGSTEAFF NA NA TRBJ1-1 TRBV6-6
TGCAGCGTTAGCGGGAAGTGGGGCAATGAGCAGTTCTTC CSVSGKWGNEQFF TRBD2 once TRBJ2-1 TRBV29-1
TGTGCCAGCAGCCCCCGAAACACTGAAGCTTTCTTT CASSPRNTEAFF NA few TRBJ1-1 TRBV5-4
TGCGCCAGCAGCCGAGGGAGGACCGGTAGCTCCTACGAGCAGTACTTC CASSRGRTGSSYEQYF NA NA TRBJ2-7 TRBV5-1
TGTGCCAGCGGGGGGGTACGACAAGCTTTCTTT CASGGVRQAFF NA NA TRBJ1-1 TRBV6-1
TGCGCCAGCAGCTGGTCCTCTCTTTCACCCCTCCACTTT CASSWSSLSPLHF NA NA TRBJ1-6 TRBV5-1
TGCAGCGTTGTTGTAGGGGGCACAGATACGCAGTATTTT CSVVVGGTDTQYF NA NA TRBJ2-3 TRBV29-1
TGCGCCAGCAGCTTGGCCGGGCCAGGACATTCCTACGAGCAGTACTTC CASSLAGPGHSYEQYF NA NA TRBJ2-7 TRBV5-1
TGCGCCAGCAGCCTAAGGACTAGCGGGAGGGTTAGCACAGATACGCAGTATTTT CASSLRTSGRVSTDTQYF TRBD2 once TRBJ2-3 TRBV4-1
TGTGCCAGCAGCTTAGACGGGGTCTATGGCTACACCTTC CASSLDGVYGYTF NA once TRBJ1-2 TRBV7-2
TGCAGCGTTGATGGGACAGGGTTATTGCGCGACTATGGCTACACCTTC CSVDGTGLLRDYGYTF TRBD1 NA TRBJ1-2 TRBV29-1
TGTGCCAGCACTTCGGGGATTCATGGCTACACCTTC CASTSGIHGYTF NA NA TRBJ1-2 TRBV6-5
TGCGCCAGCAGCCAACAGACAAGGACCGACTACACCTTC CASSQQTRTDYTF NA NA TRBJ1-2 TRBV4-3
TGTGCCAGTAGTATCGGACTAGCGGGAGGGTTCACCGGGGAGCTGTTTTTT CASSIGLAGGFTGELFF TRBD2 NA TRBJ2-2 TRBV19
TGCAGCGTTGACCTGAGCAACACCGGGGAGCTGTTTTTT CSVDLSNTGELFF NA NA TRBJ2-2 TRBV29-1